The 5 T cell receptor beta chains presented below share a single source sample, sequenced in a study of control samples from healthy donors and cancer patients (dated by TCRdb to the early 2020s). Libraries were constructed by the immunoSEQ multiplex PCR assay. Entries here come from immuneACCESS through TCRdb and include only in-frame sequences with V and J called. Some clones fail to appear in such tables; in the studies checked, an unresolved V gene covers under half of the shortfall, and the cause of the remainder is unknown. The sample yields around 80,000 clones; about nine tenths were counted once. The ten largest account for approximately 16% of the sample. Material for sequencing was blood. Receptor source: a man aged 50 to 59 in good health.

The rearrangement links TRBV7-7 to TRBJ2-3; unclear D gene. CDR1 is SSHAT and CDR2 is FNYEAQ in the germline V gene (reference sequence). Trimming cost V 1 base and J 0 bases, with 5 bases left between them. This CDR3 is 14 amino acids long. The CDR3 bases are TGTGCCAGCAGCTTAGGCTCCAGCACAGATACGCAGTATTTT. Translated, it gives CASSLGSSTDTQYF. The full variable domain, with the rest looked up from reference TRBV7-7 and TRBJ2-3, is GAGVSQSPRYKVTKRGQDVTLRCDPISSHATLYWYQQALGQGPEFLTYFNYEAQPDKSGLPSDRFSAERPEGSISTLTIQRTEQRDSAMYRCASSLGSSTDTQYFGPGTRLTVL.

V and J are TRBV12-3 or TRBV12-4 and TRBJ1-5; no reliable D call. The CDR3 sequence is 13 residues long. V was clipped by 2 bases and J by 1 base, with 3 bases between them. The CDR3 spells CASSLRSNQPQHF. As DNA, the CDR3 is TGTGCCAGCAGTTTAAGGAGCAATCAGCCCCAGCATTTT.

V usage is TRBV18 and J usage is TRBJ1-5; unclear D gene. Germline lookup yields CDR1 KGHSH and CDR2 LQKENI. With 6 bases removed from V and 3 bases from J, the gap between germline ends came to 18 bases. CDR3 length: 16 amino acids. CDR3: CASSLEGQADNQPQHF. The CDR3 DNA follows: TGTGCCAGCTCTCTCGAGGGCCAGGCGGACAATCAGCCCCAGCATTTT. Combining the CDR3 with reference TRBV18 and TRBJ1-5 gives the whole variable domain NAGVMQNPRHLVRRRGQEARLRCSPMKGHSHVYWYRQLPEEGLKFMVYLQKENIIDESGMPKERFSAEFPKEGPSILRIQQVVRGDSAAYFCASSLEGQADNQPQHFGDGTRLSIL.

This chain uses TRBV6-1 with TRBJ2-2; 7 bases are a match to TRBD1. Germline CDR1 reads MNHNS; CDR2 reads SASEGT. The V and J ends lost 4 bases and 1 base, in that order; junction bases with no gene match: 6. This CDR3 comprises 16 residues. The CDR3 coding sequence is TGTGCCAGCAGTGCATTATGGACAGGGAACACCGGGGAGCTGTTTTTT. Its translation is CASSALWTGNTGELFF.

V usage is TRBV19 and J usage is TRBJ1-5; no reliable D call. V lost 0 bases to trimming and J lost 7 bases, with 10 bases between them. Germline V lookup: CDR1 LNHDA, CDR2 SQIVND (reference sequence). This CDR3 region has 14 residues. The CDR3 DNA is TGTGCCAGTAGTATAGATCGGTGGATCCAGCCCCAGCATTTT. As protein: CASSIDRWIQPQHF.